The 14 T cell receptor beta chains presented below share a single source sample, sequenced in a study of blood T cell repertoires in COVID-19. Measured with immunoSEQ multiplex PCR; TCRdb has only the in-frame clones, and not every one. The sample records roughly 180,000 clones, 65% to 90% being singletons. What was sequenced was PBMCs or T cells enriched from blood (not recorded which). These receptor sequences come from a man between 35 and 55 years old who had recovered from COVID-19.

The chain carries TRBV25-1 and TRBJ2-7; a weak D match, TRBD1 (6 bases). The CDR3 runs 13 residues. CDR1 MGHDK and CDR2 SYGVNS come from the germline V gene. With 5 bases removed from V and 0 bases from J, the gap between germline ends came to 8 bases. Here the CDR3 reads CASSRTDSYEQYF. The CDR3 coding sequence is TGTGCCAGCAGTCGGACAGACTCCTACGAGCAGTACTTC.

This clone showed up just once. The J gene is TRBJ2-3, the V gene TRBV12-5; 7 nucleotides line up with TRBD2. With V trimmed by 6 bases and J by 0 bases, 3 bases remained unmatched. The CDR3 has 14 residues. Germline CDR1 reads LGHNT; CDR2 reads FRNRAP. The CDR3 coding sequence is TGTGCTAGTGGATCGGGGGGAAGCACAGATACGCAGTATTTT. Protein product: CASGSGGSTDTQYF. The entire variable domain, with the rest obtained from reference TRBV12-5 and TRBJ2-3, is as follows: DARVTQTPRHKVTEMGQEVTMRCQPILGHNTVFWYRQTMMQGLELLAYFRNRAPLDDSGMPKDRFSAEMPDATLATLKIQPSEPRDSAVYFCASGSGGSTDTQYFGPGTRLTVL.

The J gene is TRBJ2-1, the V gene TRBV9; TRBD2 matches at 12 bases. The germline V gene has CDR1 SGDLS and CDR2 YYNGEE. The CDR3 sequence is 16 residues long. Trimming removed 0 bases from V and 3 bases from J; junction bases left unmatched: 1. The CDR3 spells CASSVGTSGNYNEQFF. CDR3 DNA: TGTGCCAGCAGCGTAGGGACTAGCGGGAACTACAATGAGCAGTTCTTC.

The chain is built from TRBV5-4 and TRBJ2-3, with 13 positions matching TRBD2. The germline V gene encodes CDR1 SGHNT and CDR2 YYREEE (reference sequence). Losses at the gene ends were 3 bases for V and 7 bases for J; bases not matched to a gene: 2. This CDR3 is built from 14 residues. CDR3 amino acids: CASSSGTSGNTQYF. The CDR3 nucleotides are TGTGCCAGCAGCTCCGGGACTAGCGGGAATACGCAGTATTTT.

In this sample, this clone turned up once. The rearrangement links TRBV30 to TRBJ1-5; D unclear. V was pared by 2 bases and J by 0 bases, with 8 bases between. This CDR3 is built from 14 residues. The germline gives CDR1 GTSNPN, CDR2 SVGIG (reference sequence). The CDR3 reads CAWSRRDSNQPQHF. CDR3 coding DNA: TGTGCCTGGAGTAGGAGGGATAGCAATCAGCCCCAGCATTTT.

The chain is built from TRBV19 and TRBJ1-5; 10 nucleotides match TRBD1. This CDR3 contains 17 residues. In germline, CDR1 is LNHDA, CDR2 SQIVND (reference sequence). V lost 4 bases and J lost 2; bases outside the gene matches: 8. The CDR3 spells CASSTRTGGVGNQPQHF. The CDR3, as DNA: TGTGCCAGTAGTACCAGGACAGGGGGTGTCGGCAATCAGCCCCAGCATTTT. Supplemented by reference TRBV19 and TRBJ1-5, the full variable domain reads DGGITQSPKYLFRKEGQNVTLSCEQNLNHDAMYWYRQDPGQGLRLIYYSQIVNDFQKGDIAEGYSVSREKKESFPLTVTSAQKNPTAFYLCASSTRTGGVGNQPQHFGDGTRLSIL.

CDR3 protein: CATSDRTSGRSEQFF. Written as DNA, the CDR3 is TGTGCCACCAGTGACCGGACTAGCGGGAGAAGTGAGCAGTTCTTC. This rearrangement joins TRBV24-1 to TRBJ2-1; 13 positions agree with TRBD2. Germline lookup yields CDR1 KGHDR and CDR2 SFDVKD. The CDR3 totals 15 residues. Unmatched junction bases numbered 5, after V lost 4 bases and J lost 9 bases.

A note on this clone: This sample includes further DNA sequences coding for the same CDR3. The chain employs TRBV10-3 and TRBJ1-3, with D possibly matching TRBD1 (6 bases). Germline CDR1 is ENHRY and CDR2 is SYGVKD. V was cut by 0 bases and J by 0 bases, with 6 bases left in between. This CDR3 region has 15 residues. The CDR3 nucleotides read TGTGCCATCAGTGAGTCAGGGGGCTCTGGAAACACCATATATTTT. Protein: CAISESGGSGNTIYF.

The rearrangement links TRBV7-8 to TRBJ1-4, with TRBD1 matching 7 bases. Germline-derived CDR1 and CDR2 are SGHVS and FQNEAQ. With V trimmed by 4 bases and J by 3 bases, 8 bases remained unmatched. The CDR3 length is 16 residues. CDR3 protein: CASSWAIGTANEKLFF. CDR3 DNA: TGTGCCAGCAGCTGGGCGATCGGGACAGCTAATGAAAAACTGTTTTTT.

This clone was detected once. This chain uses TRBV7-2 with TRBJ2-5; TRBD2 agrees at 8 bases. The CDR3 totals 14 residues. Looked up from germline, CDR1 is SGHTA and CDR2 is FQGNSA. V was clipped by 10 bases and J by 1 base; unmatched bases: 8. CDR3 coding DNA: TGTGCCACCGCACGGGGGGGGATCCAAGAGACCCAGTACTTC. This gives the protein CATARGGIQETQYF.

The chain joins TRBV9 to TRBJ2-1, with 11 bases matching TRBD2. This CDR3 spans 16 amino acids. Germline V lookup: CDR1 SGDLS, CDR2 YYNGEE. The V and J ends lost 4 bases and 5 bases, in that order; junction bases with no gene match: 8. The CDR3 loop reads CASSPHGTSGNNEQFF. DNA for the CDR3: TGTGCCAGCAGCCCCCATGGGACTAGCGGCAACAATGAGCAGTTCTTC.

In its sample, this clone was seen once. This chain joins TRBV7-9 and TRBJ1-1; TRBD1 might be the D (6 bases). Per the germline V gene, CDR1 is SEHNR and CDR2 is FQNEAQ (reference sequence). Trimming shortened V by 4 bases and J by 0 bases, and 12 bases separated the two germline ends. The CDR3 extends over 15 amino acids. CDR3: CASSSQGSMNTEAFF. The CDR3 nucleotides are TGTGCCAGCAGCTCACAGGGTTCAATGAACACTGAAGCTTTCTTT.

This CDR3 reads CASSFAAAAAEAFF. In DNA, the CDR3 is TGTGCCAGCAGCTTTGCAGCAGCGGCAGCTGAAGCTTTCTTT. The chain couples TRBV11-1 to TRBJ1-1; D gene uncertain. The CDR3 totals 14 residues. V was pared by 3 bases and J by 6 bases, with 14 bases between. CDR1 is SGHAT, CDR2 FQDESV, per germline (reference sequence).

CDR3 sequence (DNA): TGTGCCAGTAGTGACCAAAGGGGGACTGAGCAGTTCTTC. This encodes CASSDQRGTEQFF. The rearrangement links TRBV19 to TRBJ2-1; D possibly corresponds to TRBD1 (6 bases). The germline CDR1 and CDR2 sequences are LNHDA and SQIVND (reference sequence). Trimming removed 5 bases at V and 9 bases at J, with 14 bases between. The CDR3 covers 13 residues.